This T cell receptor beta chain was found in a study of blood T cell repertoires in COVID-19 (dated by TCRdb to 2020 to 2022). Regarding the study in general: Samples covering the acute and convalescent phases of COVID-19 were provided by collaborators in the United States, Italy and Spain. The samples were drawn from the first 160 participants of the ongoing ImmuneRACE study and from more than 1,000 subjects provided by 6 global collaborators. The sample metadata nearly always contained a de-identified subject ID, COVID-19 status, age in years and sex. Where available, HLA class I and class II types were obtained from metadata supplied by the sample provider rather than from assay-based typing. The dataset comprised deeply sampled blood TCRbeta repertoires from subjects exposed to, actively infected with, or recovered from COVID-19. The material from the prospective study consisted of cDNA or gDNA derived from T cells, B-cell-depleted T cells, or PBMCs. The repertoires were released in a freely available public database intended as a resource for research on the immune response to SARS-CoV-2. General study outcomes and caveats: The amount of clinical and demographic metadata varied by source and participant and was provided uncurated.

Whole blood was collected in K2EDTA tubes by collaborating institutions according to the institutions' own protocols. For TCRbeta analysis, collaborators shipped samples in one of three forms: frozen whole blood, isolated PBMCs, or DNA extracted from either of those sample types. This clone was detected a few times. It lacks a known antigen. The junction and the germline gene differ at one end; a read error may be behind it. The immunoSEQ Assay, a bias-controlled multiplex PCR, was used to amplify TCRbeta CDR3 regions from genomic DNA. Processing in the source paper ran as follows. The number of nucleated cells in each sample was estimated from the amplification of reference gene primers within the assay. Sequence reads were collapsed and filtered to measure the absolute abundance of every unique TCRbeta CDR3 rearrangement. For each sample, productive Simpson clonality was calculated as the square root of Simpson's diversity index over productive rearrangements. TCRdb retrieved this table from immuneACCESS and kept in-frame rearrangements only. Not all clones are present; in checked studies, unresolved V genes account for under half, and no reason is known for the remainder. That table furnishes V, J and clone size, whereas the DNA furnished D and trimming. Recorded for this sample are approximately 270,000 clones; around nine tenths of them occurred a single time. The ten largest clones add up to around 8.8% of the sample.

This receptor was taken from a middle-aged man with active or convalescent COVID-19. Sequenced: peripheral blood.

The base sequence is TGTGCCACCAGTGACGGGGACAGGCATCGGGACTTC. It encodes CATSDGDRHRDF. The rearranged chain carries TRBV24-1 and TRBJ2-7, with TRBD1 matching 8 junction bases. For CDR1 and CDR2, the germline V gene lists KGHDR and SFDVKD. The CDR3, cysteine through phenylalanine, is 12 amino acids long. The entry retains the CDR3 DNA only, 36 bases that are in frame from base 1.